This T cell receptor (beta chain) stems from a study of OX40 agonist ivuxolimab in advanced cancers. Broadly, across the study: Ivuxolimab was an agonistic, fully human IgG2 monoclonal antibody directed against OX40 (CD134), a costimulatory receptor. Intravenous ivuxolimab was administered to patients every 2 weeks at six dose levels: 0.01, 0.1, 0.3, 1.5, 3 and 10 mg/kg. Among the 52 dose-escalation patients, roughly 20 had hepatocellular carcinoma, 15 or so melanoma, 9 renal cell carcinoma and 9 head and neck cancer. In the dose-escalation cohort, 82.7% of patients were male, and the mean age was roughly 60 years with a range of about 20 to 80. Prior anti-PD-1, anti-PD-L1 or anti-CTLA-4 therapy was permitted, and approximately 39% of dose-escalation patients had received checkpoint inhibitors. Partial responses occurred in three dose-escalation patients, of whom one had hepatocellular carcinoma and two had cutaneous melanoma. The point of sequencing TCRbeta in the periphery was to test whether ivuxolimab changed TCR sequence diversity and drove clonal T-cell expansion. The paper describes the monotherapy dose-escalation part (N of about 57 patients) of the phase I trial of ivuxolimab.

For this clone: Its antigen target is currently unknown. Base qualities were left out, and no much larger clone turns up one base away.

General study outcomes and caveats: After ivuxolimab, expanded clones were on average more numerous among CD8+ T cells than among CD4+ T cells. Low levels of normalized T-cell clonal expansion were also seen in some nonresponding patients. In the 0.1-3.0 mg/kg groups, partial responders had among the lowest normalized peripheral clonal expansion, particularly in CD8+ T cells. At doses of 0.1 to 3.0 mg/kg, clonal expansion of both CD4+ and CD8+ T cells in blood was seen between baseline and week 6. The antigen specificity of the peripheral T cells that underwent clonal expansion was not determined.

The V and J ends are trimmed by 4 bases and 0 bases, leaving 11 bases between them. The CDR3 contains 15 residues, cysteine and phenylalanine counted. The sequence is cut down to CDR3 DNA, 45 bases in frame from base 1. The germline V gene gives CDR1 as MDHEN and CDR2 as SYDVKM. Genomic DNA was extracted from sorted cells for sequencing of the TCRbeta CDR3 region. TCRbeta CDR3 regions were sequenced using the immunoSEQ Assay. TCRdb took over this immuneACCESS table, retaining in-frame rearrangements with V and J assigned. Such tables are incomplete; in checked studies, under half of the missing clones stem from an unresolved V gene, and the remainder is unexplained. This sample comprises about 52,000 clones, 90% to 95% of them detected only once. Around 10% of the sample is in the top ten clones. The trial excluded patients who had a history of autoimmune disease or who were on systemic immunosuppression. Peripheral blood for TCR sequencing was collected from all dose cohorts at baseline, on cycle 4 day 1, and on cycle 7 day 1. The samples were taken from a phase I, first-in-human, multicenter, open-label dose-escalation trial of ivuxolimab. Adults with locally advanced or metastatic head and neck squamous cell, hepatocellular, melanoma or renal cell carcinoma were enrolled in the trial. CD4+ and CD8+ T cells were sorted separately from peripheral blood before TCR sequencing.

This sequence originates from an adult with an advanced solid tumor such as melanoma, head and neck, liver or kidney cancer. The specimen comprised CD4+ or CD8+ T cells sorted from blood, sampled in a trial of the OX40 agonist ivuxolimab. Recombination connected TRBV28 to TRBJ2-3, with TRBD1 tentatively as D gene (6 bases match). Read as DNA, the sequence is TGTGCCAGCAGTTCGGGACATGATAGCACAGATACGCAGTATTTT. It is translated as CASSSGHDSTDTQYF.